Reported below is one T cell receptor beta chain. Its specificity is unknown. This CDR3 is 15 amino acids long. Germline-derived CDR1 and CDR2 are SGHNT and YENEEA. V was pared by 0 bases and J by 5 bases, with 10 bases between. MiXCR, applied by TCRdb to the 5' RACE reads, yields one record per CDR3 protein. Here the sample spans a few hundred thousand distinct CDR3 sequences, roughly 9% being singletons. This record belongs to a study of identical twins. Study outcomes and limitations: Low generation-probability sequences were in excess among twin-shared out-of-frame alpha sequences. In drawing conclusions, the study used cross-sectional statistical analysis and did not follow the same donors.

This TCR derives from a woman in her forties or fifties in good health. This chain links TRBV11-3 with TRBJ2-2, with D possibly called TRBD1 or TRBD2 (5 bases each). Sequencing input: naive T cells sorted from blood. The CDR3 region is CASSLEGPSTGELFF. CDR3 coding DNA: TGTGCCAGCAGCTTAGAGGGACCGAGTACCGGGGAGCTGTTTTTT.